This TCR beta chain was sequenced for a study of ipilimumab plus nivolumab after autologous stem cell transplantation. For the study at large: Typical patient got about 5 ipilimumab doses and roughly 8 nivolumab doses (median). Findings and limits, study-wide: Authors suggest TCR repertoire, Treg phenotype and gut microbiota support further study.

Sequencing used immunoSEQ multiplex PCR; TCRdb keeps in-frame clones, though not all of them. The table lists 20,000 to 25,000 clones, about 80% of them singletons. With regard to this clone: The antigen remains undetermined.

Patients got ipilimumab 1 mg/kg beginning 14 to 28 days post-transplant. Dosing: nivolumab 3 mg/kg IV, weeks 1, 4, 7, 10, then every two weeks to week 26. The material sequenced was PBMCs, taken in a trial of ipilimumab plus nivolumab as post-transplant consolidation. This receptor was obtained from a male donor with diffuse large B-cell lymphoma.

The CDR3 spells CSVEVSRTGRYEQYF. As DNA, the CDR3 is TGCAGCGTTGAAGTTTCCAGGACAGGGAGGTACGAGCAGTACTTC. J is TRBJ2-7 and V is TRBV29-1, with 8 bases lining up with TRBD1. Germline-derived CDR1 and CDR2 are SQVTM and ANQGSEA. The CDR3 sequence is 15 residues long. V was clipped by 1 base and J by 4 bases; unmatched bases: 9.